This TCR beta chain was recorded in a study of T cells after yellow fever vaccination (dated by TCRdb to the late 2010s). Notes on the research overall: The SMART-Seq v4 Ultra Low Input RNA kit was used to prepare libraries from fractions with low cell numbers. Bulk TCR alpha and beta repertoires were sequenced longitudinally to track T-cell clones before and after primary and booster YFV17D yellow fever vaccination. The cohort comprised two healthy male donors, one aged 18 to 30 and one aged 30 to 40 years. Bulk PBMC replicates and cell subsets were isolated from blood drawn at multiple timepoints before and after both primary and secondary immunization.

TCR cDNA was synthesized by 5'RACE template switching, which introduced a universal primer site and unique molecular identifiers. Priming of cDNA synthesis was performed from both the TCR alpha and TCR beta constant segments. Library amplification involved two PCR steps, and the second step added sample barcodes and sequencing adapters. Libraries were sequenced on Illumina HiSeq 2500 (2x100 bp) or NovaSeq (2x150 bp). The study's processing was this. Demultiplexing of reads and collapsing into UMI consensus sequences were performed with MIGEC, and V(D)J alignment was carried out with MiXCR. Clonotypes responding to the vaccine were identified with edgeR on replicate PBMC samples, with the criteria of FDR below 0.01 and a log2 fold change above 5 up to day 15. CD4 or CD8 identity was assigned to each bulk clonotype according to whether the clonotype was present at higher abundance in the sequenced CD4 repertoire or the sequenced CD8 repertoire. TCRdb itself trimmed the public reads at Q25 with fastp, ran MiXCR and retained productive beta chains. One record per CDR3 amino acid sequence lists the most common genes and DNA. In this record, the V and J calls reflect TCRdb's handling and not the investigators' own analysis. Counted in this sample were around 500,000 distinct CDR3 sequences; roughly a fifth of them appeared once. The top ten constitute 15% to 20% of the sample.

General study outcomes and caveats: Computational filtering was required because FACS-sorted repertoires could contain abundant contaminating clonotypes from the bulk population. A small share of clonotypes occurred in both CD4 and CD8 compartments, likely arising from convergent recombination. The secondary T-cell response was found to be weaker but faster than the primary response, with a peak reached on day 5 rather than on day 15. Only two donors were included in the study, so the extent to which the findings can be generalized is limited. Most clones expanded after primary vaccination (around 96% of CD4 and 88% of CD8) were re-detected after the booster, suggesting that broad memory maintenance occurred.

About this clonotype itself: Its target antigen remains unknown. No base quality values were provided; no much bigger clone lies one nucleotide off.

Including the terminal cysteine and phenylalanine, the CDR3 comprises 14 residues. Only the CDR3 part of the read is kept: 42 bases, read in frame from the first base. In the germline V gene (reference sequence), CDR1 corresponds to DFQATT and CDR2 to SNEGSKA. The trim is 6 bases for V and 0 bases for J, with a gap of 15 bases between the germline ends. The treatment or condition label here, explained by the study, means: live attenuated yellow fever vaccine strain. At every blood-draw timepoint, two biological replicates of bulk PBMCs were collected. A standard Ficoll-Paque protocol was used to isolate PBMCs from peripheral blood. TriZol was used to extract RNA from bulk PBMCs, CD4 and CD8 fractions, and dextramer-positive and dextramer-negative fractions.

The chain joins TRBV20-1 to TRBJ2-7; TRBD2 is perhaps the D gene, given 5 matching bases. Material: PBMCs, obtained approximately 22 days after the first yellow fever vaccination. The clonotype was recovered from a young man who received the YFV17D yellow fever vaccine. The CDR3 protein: CSAKEGGSSYEQYF. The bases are TGCAGTGCCAAGGAAGGTGGGAGCTCCTACGAGCAGTACTTC.